The source of this T cell receptor (beta chain) is a study of T cell changes during pregnancy in multiple sclerosis. V lost 4 bases to trimming and J lost 4 bases; unmatched junction nucleotides: 8. This CDR3 is 16 amino acids long. CDR1 and CDR2 (germline): SGHRS, YFSETQ. Using immunoSEQ multiplex PCR, the repertoire was profiled, and TCRdb retains in-frame clones only, with some absent. The repertoire holds tens of thousands of clones, roughly 90% seen once, with 0.64% in the top ten. The chain recombines TRBV5-1 with TRBJ2-5; the match to TRBD1 covers 12 bases. This receptor was identified in a female donor with multiple sclerosis, enrolled in a pregnancy study. The sequencing here drew on CD4+ T cells from peripheral blood mononuclear cells, taken after pregnancy. CDR3 DNA sequence: TGCGCCAGCAGCGACACGGGACAGGGGGCAGGAGAGACCCAGTACTTC. It translates to CASSDTGQGAGETQYF.